The rows below give T cell receptor beta chains drawn from one sample of a study of blood T cell repertoires in COVID-19. Generated by immunoSEQ multiplex PCR, the TCRdb table keeps only in-frame clones and is missing some. The table lists about 350,000 clones, 91% of them singletons, with 2.5% to 4% in the top ten. Sample: peripheral blood. The receptors were sampled from a woman aged 18-29 years who had recovered from COVID-19. CDR3s include the opening cysteine and the closing phenylalanine or tryptophan. D genes are given only for firm matches. A row's size may be missing; if present it is once, few, many or a size class.

CDR3 protein | CDR3 DNA | clone size | J gene | V gene | D gene
CASSSTHPGQATDTQYF | TGTGCCAGCAGCTCAACCCACCCTGGACAGGCCACAGATACGCAGTATTTT | NA | TRBJ2-3 | TRBV13 | TRBD1
CASSIAPGQYYGLNYGYTF | TGTGCCAGTAGTATAGCTCCGGGACAATACTATGGGCTAAACTATGGCTACACCTTC | NA | TRBJ1-2 | TRBV19 | NA
CASSPFEGTQETQYF | TGTGCCAGCAGCCCCTTCGAGGGTACCCAAGAGACCCAGTACTTC | NA | TRBJ2-5 | TRBV9 | NA
CASRPSTGGPNEQFF | TGTGCCAGCAGGCCTAGCACCGGGGGACCAAATGAGCAGTTCTTC | NA | TRBJ2-1 | TRBV2 | NA
CASSLGGVYGYTF | TGTGCCAGCAGCTTAGGGGGAGTCTATGGCTACACCTTC | few | TRBJ1-2 | TRBV7-2 | NA
CASSRGEGSNQPQHF | TGTGCCAGCAGCCGGGGGGAGGGGAGCAATCAGCCCCAGCATTTT | NA | TRBJ1-5 | TRBV7-9 | NA
CASSYPSGLTDTQYF | TGCGCCAGCAGCTACCCTAGCGGGCTCACAGATACGCAGTATTTT | NA | TRBJ2-3 | TRBV4-1 | TRBD2
CASKGDPDTEAFF | TGCGCCAGCAAGGGGGACCCGGACACTGAAGCTTTCTTT | NA | TRBJ1-1 | TRBV5-1 | NA
CASSQEGTAYYGYTF | TGCGCCAGCAGCCAAGAAGGAACAGCCTACTATGGCTACACCTTC | NA | TRBJ1-2 | TRBV4-1 | NA
CASSQSRTGGVHTQYF | TGCGCCAGCAGCCAAAGTCGGACAGGGGGTGTCCATACGCAGTATTTT | NA | TRBJ2-3 | TRBV5-1 | TRBD1
CASSLADRGPLTTNEKLFF | TGTGCCAGCAGCTTAGCGGACAGGGGGCCGCTAACAACTAATGAAAAACTGTTTTTT | NA | TRBJ1-4 | TRBV7-9 | TRBD1